The clone carrying this T cell receptor beta chain was counted only a few times. Its cognate antigen is unknown. The source of the sample is a study of CD8 T cells in ankylosing spondylitis. Broader study findings: Peripheral blood samples showed relatively rare disease-linked clones, and these clones were CD8+. Significant enrichment of disease-linked clones was reportedly seen in matched ankylosing spondylitis synovial fluid. A motif in TCR beta, a set of several highly homologous variants, appeared characteristic of ankylosing spondylitis blood.

Germline V CDR1 and CDR2: LNHDA, SQIVND (reference sequence). V was pared by 3 bases and J by 4 bases, with 4 bases between. This CDR3 is 12 amino acids long. Making use of molecular barcodes, quantitative 5'-RACE generated TCR beta libraries. Via MiXCR, TCRdb re-called the 5' RACE reads, giving one row per CDR3 protein. The sample comprises about 540,000 distinct CDR3 sequences, roughly 13% of which are singletons, and approximately 7% rests with the top ten. The chain joins TRBV19 to TRBJ2-1; D unresolved. The specimen was blood, either unsorted or a sorted T cell fraction (not recorded which). This TCR derives from a male donor with ankylosing spondylitis. CDR3 nucleotide sequence: TGTGCCAGTAGTATGAGGTACAATGAGCAGTTCTTC. Its protein product is CASSMRYNEQFF.